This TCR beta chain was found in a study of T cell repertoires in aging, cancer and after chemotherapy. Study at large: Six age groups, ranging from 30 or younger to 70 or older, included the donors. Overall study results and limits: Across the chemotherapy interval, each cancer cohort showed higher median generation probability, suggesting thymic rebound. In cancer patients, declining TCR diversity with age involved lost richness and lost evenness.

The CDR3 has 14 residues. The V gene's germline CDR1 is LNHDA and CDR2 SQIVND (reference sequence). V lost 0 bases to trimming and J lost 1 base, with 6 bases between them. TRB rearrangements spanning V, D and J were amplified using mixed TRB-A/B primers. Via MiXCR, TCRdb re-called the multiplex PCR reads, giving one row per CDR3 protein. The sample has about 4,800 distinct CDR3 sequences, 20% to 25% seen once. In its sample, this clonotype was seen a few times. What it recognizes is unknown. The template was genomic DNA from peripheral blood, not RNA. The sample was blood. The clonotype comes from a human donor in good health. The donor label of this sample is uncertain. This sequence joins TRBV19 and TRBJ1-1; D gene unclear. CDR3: CASSIEGRNTEAFF. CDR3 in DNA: TGTGCCAGTAGTATAGAGGGCAGGAACACTGAAGCTTTCTTT.